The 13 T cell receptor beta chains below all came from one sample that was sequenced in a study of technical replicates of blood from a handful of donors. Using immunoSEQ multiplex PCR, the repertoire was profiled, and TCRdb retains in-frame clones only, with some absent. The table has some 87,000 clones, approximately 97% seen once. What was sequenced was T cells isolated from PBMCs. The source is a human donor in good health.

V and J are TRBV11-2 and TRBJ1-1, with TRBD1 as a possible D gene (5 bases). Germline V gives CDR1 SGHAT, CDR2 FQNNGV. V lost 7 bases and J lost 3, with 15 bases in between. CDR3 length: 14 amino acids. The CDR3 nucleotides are TGTGCCAGCACCATGGACACCTTTCACACTGAAGCTTTCTTT. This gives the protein CASTMDTFHTEAFF.

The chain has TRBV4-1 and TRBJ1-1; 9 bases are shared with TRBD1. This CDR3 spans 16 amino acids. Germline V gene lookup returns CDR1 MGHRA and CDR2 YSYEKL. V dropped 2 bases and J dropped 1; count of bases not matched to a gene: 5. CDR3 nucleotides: TGCGCCAGCAGCCAACAAGGGACAGGGCAGAACACTGAAGCTTTCTTT. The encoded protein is CASSQQGTGQNTEAFF.

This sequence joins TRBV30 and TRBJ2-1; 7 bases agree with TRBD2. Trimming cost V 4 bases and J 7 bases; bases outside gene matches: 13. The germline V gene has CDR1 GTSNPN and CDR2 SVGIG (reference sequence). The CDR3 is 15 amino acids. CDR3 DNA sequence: TGTGCCTGGACAAGTCTCGGGGGGTTACTGAATGAGCAGTTCTTC. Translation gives CAWTSLGGLLNEQFF.

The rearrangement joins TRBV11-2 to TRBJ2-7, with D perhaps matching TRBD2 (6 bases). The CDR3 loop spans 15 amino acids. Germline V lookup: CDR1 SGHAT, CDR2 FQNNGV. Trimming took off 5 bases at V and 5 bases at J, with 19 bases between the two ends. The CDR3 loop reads CASSPGSGRTNEQYF. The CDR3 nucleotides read TGTGCCAGCAGCCCTGGATCAGGGAGGACGAACGAGCAGTACTTC.

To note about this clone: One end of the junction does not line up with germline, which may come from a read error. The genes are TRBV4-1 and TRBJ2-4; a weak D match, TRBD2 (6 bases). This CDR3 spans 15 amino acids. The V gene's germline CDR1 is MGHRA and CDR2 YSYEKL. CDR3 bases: TGCGCCAGCAGTCAAGGAGGGCTTTCCAAAAACATTCAGTACTTC. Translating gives CASSQGGLSKNIQYF.

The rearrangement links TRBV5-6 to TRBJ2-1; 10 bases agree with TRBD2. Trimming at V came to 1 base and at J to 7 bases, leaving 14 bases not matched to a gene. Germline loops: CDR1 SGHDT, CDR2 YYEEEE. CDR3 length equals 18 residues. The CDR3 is CASSLWTGASGSRNEQFF. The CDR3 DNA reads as TGTGCCAGCAGCTTGTGGACCGGGGCTAGCGGGAGCCGAAATGAGCAGTTCTTC.

CDR3 sequence (DNA): TGTGCCATCAGTGAGTCTGAAGACACGGTGACCTACGAGCAGTACTTC. This sequence encodes CAISESEDTVTYEQYF. The V and J genes are TRBV10-3 and TRBJ2-7; no clear D gene. The CDR3 sequence is 16 residues long. Germline-derived CDR1 and CDR2 are ENHRY and SYGVKD. Between the trimmed V and J ends, which lost 0 bases and 2 bases, there was a span of 14 bases.

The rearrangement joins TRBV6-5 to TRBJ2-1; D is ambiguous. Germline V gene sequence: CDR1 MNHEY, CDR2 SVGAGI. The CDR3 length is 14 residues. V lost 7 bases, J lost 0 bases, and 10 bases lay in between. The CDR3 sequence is CASTKKSSYNEQFF. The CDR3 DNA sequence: TGTGCCAGCACCAAGAAGAGCTCCTACAATGAGCAGTTCTTC.

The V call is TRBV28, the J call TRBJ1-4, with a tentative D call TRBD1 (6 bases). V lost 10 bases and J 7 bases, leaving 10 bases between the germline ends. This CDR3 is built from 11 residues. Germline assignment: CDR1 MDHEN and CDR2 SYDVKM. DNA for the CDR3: TGTGCCACCCGGGACATTGAAAAACTGTTTTTT. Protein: CATRDIEKLFF.

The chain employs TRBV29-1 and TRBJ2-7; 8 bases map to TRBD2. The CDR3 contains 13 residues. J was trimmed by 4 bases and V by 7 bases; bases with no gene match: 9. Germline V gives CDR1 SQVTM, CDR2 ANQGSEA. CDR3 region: CSARAGADYEQYF. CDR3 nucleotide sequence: TGCAGCGCACGAGCGGGAGCTGATTACGAGCAGTACTTC.

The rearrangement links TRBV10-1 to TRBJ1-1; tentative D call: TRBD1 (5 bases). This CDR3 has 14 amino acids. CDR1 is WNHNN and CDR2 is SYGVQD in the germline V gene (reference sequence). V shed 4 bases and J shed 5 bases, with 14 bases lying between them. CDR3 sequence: CASSAGTPGTEAFF. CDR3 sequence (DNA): TGCGCCAGCAGTGCCGGCACACCAGGGACTGAAGCTTTCTTT.

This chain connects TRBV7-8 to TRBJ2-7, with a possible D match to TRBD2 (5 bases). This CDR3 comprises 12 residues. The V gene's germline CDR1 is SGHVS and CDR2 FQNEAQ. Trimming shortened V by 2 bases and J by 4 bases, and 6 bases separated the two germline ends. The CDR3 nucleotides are TGTGCCAGCAGCTTACGGGGATACGAGCAGTACTTC. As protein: CASSLRGYEQYF. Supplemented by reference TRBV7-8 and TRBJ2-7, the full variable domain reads GAGVSQSPRYKVAKRGQDVALRCDPISGHVSLFWYQQALGQGPEFLTYFQNEAQLDKSGLPSDRFFAERPEGSVSTLKIQRTQQEDSAVYLCASSLRGYEQYFGPGTRLTVT.

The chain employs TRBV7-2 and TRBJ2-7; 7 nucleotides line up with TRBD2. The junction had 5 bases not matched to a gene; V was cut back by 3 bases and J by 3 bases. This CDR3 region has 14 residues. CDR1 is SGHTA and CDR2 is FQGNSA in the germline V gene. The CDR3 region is CASSFPIAGYEQYF. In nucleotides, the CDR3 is TGTGCCAGCAGCTTCCCAATAGCGGGCTACGAGCAGTACTTC.